The 23 T cell receptor beta chains reported below all come from one sample, sequenced in a study of blood T cell repertoires in COVID-19. TCRdb's copy holds only in-frame clones and misses some; the assay was immunoSEQ multiplex PCR. The data contain 87,000 or so clones, more than 85% of them singletons. The sample was peripheral blood. These receptors came from a man aged 35 to 55 with acute or convalescent COVID-19.

The V call is TRBV19, the J call TRBJ1-4; 7 bases line up with TRBD1. The ends lost 3 bases at V and 7 bases at J; junction bases unmatched: 5. Germline CDR1 is LNHDA and CDR2 is SQIVND (reference sequence). CDR3 length: 14 residues. For the CDR3, the DNA is TGTGCCAGTAGTATTTCGTCAGGGGGTGAAAAACTGTTTTTT. This encodes CASSISSGGEKLFF.

The chain joins TRBV23-1 to TRBJ1-6; 7 bases map to TRBD1. TRBV23-1 is flagged as an ORF with uncertain function. Trimming removed 8 bases from V and 9 bases from J; junction bases left unmatched: 10. This CDR3 contains 14 residues. CDR3 amino acids: CASARDSAGSPLHF. The CDR3 coding sequence is TGCGCCAGCGCCCGGGACAGTGCGGGTTCACCCCTCCACTTT.

The chain joins TRBV19 to TRBJ1-1; the D is unclear. V dropped 7 bases and J dropped 1 base, with 10 bases sitting between them. Germline V lookup: CDR1 LNHDA, CDR2 SQIVND (reference sequence). The CDR3 is 13 amino acids. The CDR3 bases are TGTGCCAGTAAGACGACACCGAACACTGAAGCTTTCTTT. This translates into CASKTTPNTEAFF.

This clone was counted between two and nine times. The chain employs TRBV18 and TRBJ2-3, with a possible D match to TRBD1 (5 bases). Trimming removed 3 bases at V and 0 bases at J, with 19 bases between. CDR3 size: 18 residues. CDR1 and CDR2 (germline): KGHSH, LQKENI. Here the CDR3 DNA reads TGTGCCAGCTCACCCTCCCGGACACTGGAAGGGAGCACAGATACGCAGTATTTT. Protein sequence: CASSPSRTLEGSTDTQYF. The full variable domain, rest sourced from reference TRBV18 and TRBJ2-3, is NAGVMQNPRHLVRRRGQEARLRCSPMKGHSHVYWYRQLPEEGLKFMVYLQKENIIDESGMPKERFSAEFPKEGPSILRIQQVVRGDSAAYFCASSPSRTLEGSTDTQYFGPGTRLTVL.

This chain connects TRBV19 to TRBJ1-5; no clear D gene. V was trimmed by 5 bases and J by 2 bases, leaving 13 bases between them. Germline V lookup: CDR1 LNHDA, CDR2 SQIVND (reference sequence). This CDR3 is built from 15 residues. The CDR3 is CASSSGREGNQPQHF. In DNA, the CDR3 is TGTGCCAGTAGTTCTGGGAGAGAGGGCAATCAGCCCCAGCATTTT.

This chain links TRBV7-2 with TRBJ1-2, with D perhaps TRBD1 (6 bases). Between the trimmed V and J ends, which lost 5 bases and 0 bases, there was a span of 22 bases. CDR3 length: 18 residues. Germline values: CDR1 SGHTA, CDR2 FQGNSA. CDR3 amino acids: CASSPKPPQGIPNYGYTF. In DNA form, the CDR3 reads TGTGCCAGCAGCCCAAAACCCCCGCAGGGGATACCTAACTATGGCTACACCTTC.

The sample holds a few counts of this clone. The gene calls are TRBV13 and TRBJ1-1, with 7 positions matching TRBD1. Germline V gene data show CDR1 as PRHDT and CDR2 as FYEKMQ (reference sequence). The ends lost 1 base at V and 6 bases at J; junction bases unmatched: 11. The CDR3 consists of 16 residues. CDR3 DNA: TGTGCCAGCAGCTTAGAGACAGGGATCCTTCGCCCTGAAGCTTTCTTT. It specifies CASSLETGILRPEAFF.

In this sample, this clone turned up a few times. The chain combines TRBV5-8 with TRBJ2-2; TRBD1 is a possible D gene (6 bases). Trimming pared 2 bases from V and 1 base from J, leaving 9 bases between. CDR3 length equals 15 residues. Germline loops: CDR1 SGHTS, CDR2 YDEGEE. CDR3 nucleotide sequence: TGTGCCAGCAGCTTAGGACAGAGGAACACCGGGGAGCTGTTTTTT. It is translated as CASSLGQRNTGELFF.

The chain has TRBV30 and TRBJ2-2; possibly TRBD1 for D (5 bases). V shed 4 bases and J shed 6 bases, with 12 bases lying between them. The germline gives CDR1 GTSNPN, CDR2 SVGIG (reference sequence). The length of the CDR3 is 13 residues. The CDR3 nucleotides are TGTGCCTGGACCCGTGGGGCGGCCGGGGAGCTGTTTTTT. Its protein is CAWTRGAAGELFF.

The V and J genes are TRBV7-6 and TRBJ1-1; 7 bases align to TRBD1. Germline CDR1 and CDR2: SGHVS and FNYEAQ. The CDR3 is 16 amino acids. The V segment lost 3 bases and the J segment 1 base; nucleotides outside the gene matches: 8. For the CDR3, the DNA is TGTGCCAGCAGCTTTTTATCACAGGGGACGAACACTGAAGCTTTCTTT. Protein: CASSFLSQGTNTEAFF.

The genes are TRBV5-1 and TRBJ2-1, with D hard to call. V lost 5 bases and J 7 bases, leaving 10 bases between the germline ends. This CDR3 has 12 residues. Germline V gives CDR1 SGHRS, CDR2 YFSETQ. CDR3 sequence reads: CASRESRNEQFF. The CDR3 coding sequence is TGCGCCAGCAGGGAGTCTAGGAATGAGCAGTTCTTC.

The V call is TRBV11-2, the J call TRBJ2-5; D not resolved. The CDR3 spans 14 residues. Germline CDR1 reads SGHAT; CDR2 reads FQNNGV. V gave up 2 bases and J gave up 0 bases, with 7 bases separating them. CDR3 in DNA: TGTGCCAGCAGCTTACGTGTTAACCAAGAGACCCAGTACTTC. Its translation is CASSLRVNQETQYF.

J is TRBJ1-5 and V is TRBV6-2 or TRBV6-3; D gene unclear. The V end was cut by 5 bases, the J end by 1 base, with 12 bases between. This CDR3 is 15 amino acids long. Germline assignment: CDR1 MNHEY and CDR2 SVGEGT. The DNA for the CDR3 is TGTGCCAGCAGTCTGGGAGGAGGCAGCAATCAGCCCCAGCATTTT. This encodes CASSLGGGSNQPQHF.

The genes are TRBV6-5 and TRBJ1-1; 8 bases line up with TRBD1. This CDR3 has 13 residues. CDR1 and CDR2 from the germline V gene are MNHEY and SVGAGI. The trim removed 5 bases at V and 5 bases at J, leaving 4 bases unmatched. In DNA form, the CDR3 reads TGTGCCAGCAGTCAGGGGGCAGGGACTGAAGCTTTCTTT. Its protein is CASSQGAGTEAFF.

V and J are TRBV12-5 and TRBJ1-5, with D perhaps TRBD1 (6 bases). Trimming took 7 bases from V and 2 from J, leaving 9 bases between them. The CDR3 is made up of 13 amino acids. Germline V gene data show CDR1 as LGHNT and CDR2 as FRNRAP. The CDR3 DNA is TGTGCTAGTGCCGCAGGGGGCAATCAGCCCCAGCATTTT. Translating gives CASAAGGNQPQHF.

With regard to this clone: The same CDR3 arises from other DNA sequences in this sample as well. The chain links TRBV6-5 to TRBJ1-5, with 7 bases aligning to TRBD1. V lost 6 bases and J lost 4; bases outside the gene matches: 3. CDR3 length: 13 amino acids. Looked up from germline, CDR1 is MNHEY and CDR2 is SVGAGI. This CDR3 is CASRGQNNQPQHF. DNA of the CDR3: TGTGCCAGCAGGGGACAGAATAATCAGCCCCAGCATTTT.

The chain recombines TRBV5-4 with TRBJ2-1; 9 bases map to TRBD2. The CDR3 totals 16 residues. Germline V lookup: CDR1 SGHNT, CDR2 YYREEE (reference sequence). Trimming took 4 bases from V and 1 from J; bases not matched to a gene: 6. CDR3 coding DNA: TGTGCCAGCAGCCTCGGAGCGGGAGGTTCCTACAATGAGCAGTTCTTC. This encodes CASSLGAGGSYNEQFF.

The CDR3 DNA reads as TGCGCCAGCAGCCCCGACAGGGGGCTTAGCTCTGTCACAGATACGCAGTATTTT. This sequence encodes CASSPDRGLSSVTDTQYF. This chain joins TRBV4-3 and TRBJ2-3; TRBD1 aligns across 10 bases. The trim removed 4 bases at V and 2 bases at J, leaving 12 bases unmatched. This CDR3 comprises 18 residues. Germline CDR1 is LGHNA and CDR2 is YSLEER.

The chain has TRBV15 and TRBJ1-6; TRBD1 agrees at 10 bases. Per the germline V gene, CDR1 is LNHNV and CDR2 is YYDKDF (reference sequence). The V and J ends lost 5 bases and 5 bases, in that order; junction bases with no gene match: 6. This CDR3 comprises 16 residues. The CDR3 bases are TGTGCCACCAGCCCATCTGACAGGGGGCATAATTCACCCCTCCACTTT. This translates into CATSPSDRGHNSPLHF.

The chain couples TRBV6-6 to TRBJ1-2; the match to TRBD1 covers 9 bases. The CDR3 has 14 amino acids. Trimming at V came to 2 bases and at J to 6 bases, leaving 4 bases not matched to a gene. Germline lookup yields CDR1 MNHNY and CDR2 SVGAGI (reference sequence). DNA of the CDR3: TGTGCCAGCAGTTACCTAACAGGGGGCGATGGCTACACCTTC. This gives the protein CASSYLTGGDGYTF.

The sample holds one count of this clone. The rearrangement uses TRBV11-3 and TRBJ2-2; D gene uncertain. This CDR3 is 13 amino acids long. Per germline, CDR1 SGHNT and CDR2 YENEEA. The V end was cut by 3 bases, the J end by 1 base, with 3 bases between. CDR3 DNA sequence: TGTGCCAGCAGCTTCATGAACACCGGGGAGCTGTTTTTT. Its protein product is CASSFMNTGELFF.

The chain has TRBV11-1 and TRBJ1-2; TRBD1 matches 8 bases. The V gene end was trimmed by 5 bases and the J gene end by 2 bases; junction bases not matched to a gene: 4. This CDR3 has 14 residues. The germline V gene has CDR1 SGHAT and CDR2 FQDESV (reference sequence). The CDR3 DNA reads as TGTGCCAGCAGCCCCAGGACAGGGAACTATGGCTACACCTTC. Encoded protein: CASSPRTGNYGYTF. The variable domain in full, with the rest retrieved from reference TRBV11-1 and TRBJ1-2, is EAEVAQSPRYKITEKSQAVAFWCDPISGHATLYWYRQILGQGPELLVQFQDESVVDDSQLPKDRFSAERLKGVDSTLKIQPAELGDSAMYLCASSPRTGNYGYTFGSGTRLTVV.

The rearrangement joins TRBV19 to TRBJ2-1; 9 bases align to TRBD2. Germline V gene data show CDR1 as LNHDA and CDR2 as SQIVND (reference sequence). This CDR3 is built from 13 residues. Germline trimming cut 11 bases from V and 0 bases from J; bases unmatched to any gene: 2. The DNA of the CDR3 is TGTGCCGTTAGCGGGAGCTCCTACAATGAGCAGTTCTTC. Amino acid sequence: CAVSGSSYNEQFF.